This entry lists 6 T cell receptor beta chains sequenced from one sample in a study of blood T cells in healthy people across ages. Using a J-beta primer mix together with a sample-barcoded 5' primer, a second PCR was run for roughly 7 to 12 cycles. From the 5' RACE reads, TCRdb called clonotypes with MiXCR, one entry per CDR3 protein. The table includes about 780,000 distinct CDR3 sequences, about 46% detected once. Sequences were obtained from blood. The receptors originated from a man older than 75 in good health.

This clonotype appeared many times. J is TRBJ2-7 and V is TRBV28, with D unresolved. This CDR3 region has 13 residues. The V end lost 3 bases, the J end lost 4 bases, and 10 bases lay between the germline ends. Germline assignment: CDR1 MDHEN and CDR2 SYDVKM. CDR3 protein: CASSFIGMYEQYF. CDR3 bases: TGTGCCAGCAGTTTTATTGGGATGTACGAGCAGTACTTC.

To note about this clonotype: One end of the junction varies from germline; a read error may be responsible. The V gene is TRBV7-7, the J gene TRBJ2-5, with 7 bases that match TRBD2. Germline V CDR1 and CDR2: SSHAT, FNYEAQ (reference sequence). The CDR3 length is 15 residues. The CDR3 nucleotides are TGTGCTAGCAGTCAAGGACGAGCGGGATGGGAGACCCAGTACTTC. This encodes CASSQGRAGWETQYF.

V is TRBV27 and J is TRBJ2-4; 15 nucleotides line up with TRBD2. Germline lookup yields CDR1 MNHEY and CDR2 SMNVEV (reference sequence). V dropped 8 bases and J dropped 5; count of bases not matched to a gene: 10. The CDR3 totals 17 residues. CDR3 residues: CASRSGTSGRKENIQYF. The CDR3 nucleotides read TGTGCCAGCCGTTCTGGGACTAGCGGGAGGAAGGAAAACATTCAGTACTTC.

The chain links TRBV19 to TRBJ1-2; D unresolved. Germline V CDR1 and CDR2: LNHDA, SQIVND (reference sequence). The V end lost 5 bases, the J end lost 4 bases, and 14 bases lay between the germline ends. The CDR3 length is 14 residues. The CDR3 coding sequence is TGTGCCAGTAGTTCCGGACGGGTCGTCTATGGCTACACCTTC. Protein product: CASSSGRVVYGYTF.

CDR3 DNA sequence: TGTGCCAGCAGTTTGGTGCGGGAGGGGGTTAAGACCCAGTACTTC. Its protein product is CASSLVREGVKTQYF. This chain connects TRBV28 to TRBJ2-5; 9 nucleotides agree with TRBD2. CDR1 MDHEN and CDR2 SYDVKM come from the germline V gene. This CDR3 has 15 residues. The trim removed 3 bases at V and 6 bases at J, leaving 8 bases unmatched.

This chain uses TRBV20-1 with TRBJ2-1, with 12 positions matching TRBD2. V dropped 6 bases and J dropped 8; count of bases not matched to a gene: 8. CDR1 and CDR2 (germline): DFQATT, SNEGSKA (reference sequence). The CDR3 runs 14 residues. The CDR3 sequence: CSAGTSGRFHEQFF. The CDR3 nucleotides are TGCAGTGCGGGTACTAGCGGGAGGTTCCATGAGCAGTTCTTC.